This paragraph reports one T cell receptor (beta chain). Its antigen is not identified. This CDR3 region has 16 residues. Germline values: CDR1 SGHRS, CDR2 YFSETQ. This sample stems from a study of T cells expressing NK-cell markers. Study-wide findings and caveats: The contribution of dominant NKG2C+ clonotypes to CD8+ T cells in about six donors was roughly 1.0-7.0%.

TCRdb re-called the 5' RACE reads and catalogs CDR3 proteins one per entry, DNA excluded. The sample table includes tens of thousands of distinct CDR3 sequences. The source material was blood T cells: a sorted CD56 or NKG2C T cell subset, CD4+ or CD8+ T cells, or bulk PBMC T cells (not recorded which). The sequence came from a man aged 18-70 years in good health. The chain is built from TRBV5-1 and TRBJ1-1; the D call from TCRdb, TRBD1, cannot be confirmed without DNA. CDR3 sequence reads: CASSMGPQGGNTEAFF.